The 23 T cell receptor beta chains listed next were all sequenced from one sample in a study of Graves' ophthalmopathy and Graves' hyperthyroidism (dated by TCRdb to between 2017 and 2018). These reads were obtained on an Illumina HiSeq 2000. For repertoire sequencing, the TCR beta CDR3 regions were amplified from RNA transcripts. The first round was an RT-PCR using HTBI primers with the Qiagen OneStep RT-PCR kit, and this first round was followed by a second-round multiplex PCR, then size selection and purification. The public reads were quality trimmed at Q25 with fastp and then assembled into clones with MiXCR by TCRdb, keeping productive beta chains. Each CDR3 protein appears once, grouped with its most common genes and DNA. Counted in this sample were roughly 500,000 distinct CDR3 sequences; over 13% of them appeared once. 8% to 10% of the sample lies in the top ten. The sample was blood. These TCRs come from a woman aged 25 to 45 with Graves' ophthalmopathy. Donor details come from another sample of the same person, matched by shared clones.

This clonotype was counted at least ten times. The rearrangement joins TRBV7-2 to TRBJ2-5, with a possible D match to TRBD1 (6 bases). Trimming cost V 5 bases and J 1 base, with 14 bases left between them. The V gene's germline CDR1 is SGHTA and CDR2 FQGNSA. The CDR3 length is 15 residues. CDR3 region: CASSRMGTSQETQYF. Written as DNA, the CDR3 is TGTGCCAGCAGCCGAATGGGGACAAGCCAAGAGACCCAGTACTTC.

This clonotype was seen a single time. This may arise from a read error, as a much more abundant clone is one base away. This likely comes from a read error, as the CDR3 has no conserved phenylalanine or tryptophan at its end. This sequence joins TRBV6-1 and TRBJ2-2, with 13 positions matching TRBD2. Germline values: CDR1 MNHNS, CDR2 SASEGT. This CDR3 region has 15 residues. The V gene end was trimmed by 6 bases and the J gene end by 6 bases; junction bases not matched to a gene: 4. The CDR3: CASRRTSGSAGELFY. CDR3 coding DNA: TGTGCCAGCAGGAGGACTAGCGGGAGCGCCGGGGAGCTGTTTTAT.

The CDR3 is CASSFSAAHSNQPQHF. Written as DNA, the CDR3 is TGTGCCAGCAGTTTTTCGGCAGCCCATAGCAATCAGCCCCAGCATTTT. This rearrangement joins TRBV28 to TRBJ1-5, with unresolved D. Germline CDR1 is MDHEN and CDR2 is SYDVKM. CDR3 length: 16 residues. V was shortened by 3 bases and J by 0 bases, with 12 bases between the two germline ends.

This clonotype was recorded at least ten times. The chain's CDR3 is CATRQVPNQPQHF. The CDR3 DNA follows: TGTGCCACCAGACAGGTCCCGAATCAGCCCCAGCATTTT. The V call is TRBV28, the J call TRBJ1-5; maybe TRBD1 (6 bases). The germline V gene has CDR1 MDHEN and CDR2 SYDVKM. Trimming pared 10 bases from V and 4 bases from J, leaving 14 bases between. This CDR3 contains 13 residues.

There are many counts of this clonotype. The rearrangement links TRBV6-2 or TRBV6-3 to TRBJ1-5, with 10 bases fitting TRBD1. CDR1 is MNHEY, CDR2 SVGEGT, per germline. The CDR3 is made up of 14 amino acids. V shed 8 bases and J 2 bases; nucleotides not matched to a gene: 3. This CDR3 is CASAGQGGNQPQHF. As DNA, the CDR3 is TGTGCCAGCGCTGGACAGGGGGGCAATCAGCCCCAGCATTTT.

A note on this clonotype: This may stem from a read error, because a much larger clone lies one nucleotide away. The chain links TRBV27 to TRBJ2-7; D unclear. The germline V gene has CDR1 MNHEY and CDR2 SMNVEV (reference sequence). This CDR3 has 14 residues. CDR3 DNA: TGTGCCAGCAGTTTTCGGTCGAGCTCCCACGAGCAGTACTTC. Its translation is CASSFRSSSHEQYF.

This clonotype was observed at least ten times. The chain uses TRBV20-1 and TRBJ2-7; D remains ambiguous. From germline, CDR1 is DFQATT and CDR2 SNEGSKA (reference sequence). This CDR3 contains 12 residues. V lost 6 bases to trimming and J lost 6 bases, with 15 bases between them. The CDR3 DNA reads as TGCAGTGCCGTATACCCACCCCTCGAGCAGTACTTC. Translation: CSAVYPPLEQYF.

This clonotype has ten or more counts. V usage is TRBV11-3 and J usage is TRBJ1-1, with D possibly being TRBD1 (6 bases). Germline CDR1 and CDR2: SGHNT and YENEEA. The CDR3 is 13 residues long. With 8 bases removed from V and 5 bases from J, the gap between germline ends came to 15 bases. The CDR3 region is CASSQGPGTEAFF. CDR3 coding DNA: TGTGCCAGCTCCCAGGGGCCGGGGACTGAAGCTTTCTTT.

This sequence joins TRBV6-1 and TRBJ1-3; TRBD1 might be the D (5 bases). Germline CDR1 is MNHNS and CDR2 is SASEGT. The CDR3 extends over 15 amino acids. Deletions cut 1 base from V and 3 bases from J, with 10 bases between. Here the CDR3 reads CASSEGGVNGNTIYF. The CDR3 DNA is TGTGCCAGCAGTGAAGGAGGGGTAAATGGAAACACCATATATTTT.

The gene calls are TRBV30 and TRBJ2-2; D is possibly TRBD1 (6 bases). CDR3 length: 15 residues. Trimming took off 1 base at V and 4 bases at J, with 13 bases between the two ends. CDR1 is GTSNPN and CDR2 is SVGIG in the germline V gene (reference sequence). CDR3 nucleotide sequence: TGTGCCTGGAGTGGGGTCAGGGGTCCCACCGGGGAGCTGTTTTTT. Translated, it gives CAWSGVRGPTGELFF.

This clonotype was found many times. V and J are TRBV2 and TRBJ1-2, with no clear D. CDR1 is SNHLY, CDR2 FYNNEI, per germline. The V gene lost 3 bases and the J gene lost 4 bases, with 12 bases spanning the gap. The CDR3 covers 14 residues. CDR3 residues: CASSEWRPGYGYTF. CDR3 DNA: TGTGCCAGCAGTGAGTGGCGCCCCGGCTATGGCTACACCTTC.

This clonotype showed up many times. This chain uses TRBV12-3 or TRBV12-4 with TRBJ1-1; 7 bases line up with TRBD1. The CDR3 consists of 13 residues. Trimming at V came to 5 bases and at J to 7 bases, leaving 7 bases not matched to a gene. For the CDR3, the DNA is TGTGCCAGCAGTCACAGGGGCCCTAATGAAGCTTTCTTT. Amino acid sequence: CASSHRGPNEAFF.

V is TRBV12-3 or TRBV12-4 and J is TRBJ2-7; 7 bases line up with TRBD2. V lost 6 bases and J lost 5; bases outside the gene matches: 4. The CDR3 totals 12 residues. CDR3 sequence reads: CASRGGNDEQYF. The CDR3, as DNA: TGTGCCAGCAGGGGGGGGAATGACGAGCAGTACTTC.

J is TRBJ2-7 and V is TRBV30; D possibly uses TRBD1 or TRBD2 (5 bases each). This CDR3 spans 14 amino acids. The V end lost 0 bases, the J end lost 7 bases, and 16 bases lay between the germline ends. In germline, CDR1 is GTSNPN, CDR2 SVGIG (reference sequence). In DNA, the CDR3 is TGTGCCTGGAGTGTAATGGGGGATGTGCGGGAGCAGTACTTC. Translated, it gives CAWSVMGDVREQYF.

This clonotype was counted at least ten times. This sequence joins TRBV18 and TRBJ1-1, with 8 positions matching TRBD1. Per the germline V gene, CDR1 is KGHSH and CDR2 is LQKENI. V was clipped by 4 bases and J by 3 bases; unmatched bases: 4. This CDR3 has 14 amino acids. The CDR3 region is CASSRTGRDTEAFF. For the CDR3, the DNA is TGTGCCAGCTCACGGACAGGGAGGGACACTGAAGCTTTCTTT.

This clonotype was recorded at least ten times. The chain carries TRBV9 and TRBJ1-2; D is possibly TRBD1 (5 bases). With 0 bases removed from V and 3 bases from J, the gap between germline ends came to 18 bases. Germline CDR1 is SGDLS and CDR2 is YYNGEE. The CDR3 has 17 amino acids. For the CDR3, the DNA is TGTGCCAGCAGCGTAGCCCGAAAAAGGGGAGCGGACTATGGCTACACCTTC. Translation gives CASSVARKRGADYGYTF.

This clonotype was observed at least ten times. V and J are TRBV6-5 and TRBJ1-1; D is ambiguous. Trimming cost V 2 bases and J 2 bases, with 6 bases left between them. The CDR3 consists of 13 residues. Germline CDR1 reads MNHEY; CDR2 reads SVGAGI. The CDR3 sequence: CASSYVVNTEAFF. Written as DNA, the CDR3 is TGTGCCAGCAGTTACGTAGTCAACACTGAAGCTTTCTTT.

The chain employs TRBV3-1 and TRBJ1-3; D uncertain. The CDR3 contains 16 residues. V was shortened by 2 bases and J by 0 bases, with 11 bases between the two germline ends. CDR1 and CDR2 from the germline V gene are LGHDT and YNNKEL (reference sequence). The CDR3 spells CASSQNIRSSGNTIYF. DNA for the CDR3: TGTGCCAGCAGCCAAAACATTCGAAGCTCTGGAAACACCATATATTTT.

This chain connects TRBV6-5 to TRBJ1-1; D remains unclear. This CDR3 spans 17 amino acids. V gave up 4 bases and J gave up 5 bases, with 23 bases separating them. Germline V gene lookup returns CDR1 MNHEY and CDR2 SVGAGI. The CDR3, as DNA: TGTGCCAGCAGTTGGCCCAGAGGTTCTGGGGAACGAACTGAAGCTTTCTTT. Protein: CASSWPRGSGERTEAFF.

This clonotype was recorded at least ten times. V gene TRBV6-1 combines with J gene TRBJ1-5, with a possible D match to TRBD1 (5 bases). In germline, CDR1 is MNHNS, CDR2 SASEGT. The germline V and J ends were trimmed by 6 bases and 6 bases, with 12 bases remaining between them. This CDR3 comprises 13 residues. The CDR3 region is CASSGTPGQPQHF. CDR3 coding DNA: TGTGCCAGCAGCGGGACCCCGGGTCAGCCCCAGCATTTT.

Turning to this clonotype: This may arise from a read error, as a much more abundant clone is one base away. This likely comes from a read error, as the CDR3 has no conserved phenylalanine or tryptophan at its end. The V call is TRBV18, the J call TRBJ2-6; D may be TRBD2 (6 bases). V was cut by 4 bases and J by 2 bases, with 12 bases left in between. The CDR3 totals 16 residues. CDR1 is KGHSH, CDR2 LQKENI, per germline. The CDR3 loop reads CASSQPGGAGANVLTV. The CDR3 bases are TGTGCCAGCTCACAGCCAGGAGGGGCTGGGGCCAACGTCCTGACTGTC.

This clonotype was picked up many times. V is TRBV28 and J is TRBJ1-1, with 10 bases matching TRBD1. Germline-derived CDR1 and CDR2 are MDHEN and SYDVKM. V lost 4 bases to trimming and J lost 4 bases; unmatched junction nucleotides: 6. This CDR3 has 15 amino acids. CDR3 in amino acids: CASSSIGQGVTEAFF. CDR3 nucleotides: TGTGCCAGCAGTTCAATCGGACAGGGGGTCACTGAAGCTTTCTTT. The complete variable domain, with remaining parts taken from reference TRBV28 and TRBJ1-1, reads DVKVTQSSRYLVKRTGEKVFLECVQDMDHENMFWYRQDPGLGLRLIYFSYDVKMKEKGDIPEGYSVSREKKERFSLILESASTNQTSMYLCASSSIGQGVTEAFFGQGTRLTVV.

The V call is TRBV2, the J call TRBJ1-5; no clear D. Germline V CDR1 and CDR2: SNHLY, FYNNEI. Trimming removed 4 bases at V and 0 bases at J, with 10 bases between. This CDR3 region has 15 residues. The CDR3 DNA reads TGTGCCAGCAGTGGATCAACCTATAGCAATCAGCCCCAGCATTTT. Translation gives CASSGSTYSNQPQHF.